The sequence of this T cell receptor (beta chain) was determined in a study of identical twins. Every sampled donor was Caucasian and healthy. For this clonotype: Its antigen is not identified.

Study results and caveats: There were fewer insertions in abundant cord blood beta clonotypes, but memory repertoires showed no such pattern.

With 1 base removed from V and 6 bases from J, the gap between germline ends came to 11 bases. The CDR3 extends over 14 amino acids. CDR1 is SEHNR, CDR2 FQNEAQ, per germline (reference sequence). cDNA carried unique molecular identifiers, and a universal primer site was added by template switching. TCRdb redid the calling of the 5' RACE reads with MiXCR, one entry per CDR3 protein. Of 250,000 to 350,000 distinct CDR3 sequences listed, about 8.1% are singletons. The same sample was also used in a study of yellow fever vaccine responses in identical twins.

This clonotype was sampled from a young woman in good health. The sample taken for sequencing was memory (CD45RO+) T cells sorted from blood. This chain uses TRBV7-9 with TRBJ2-3; D unresolved. This chain's CDR3 is CASSLGNGRDTQYF. The CDR3 DNA follows: TGTGCCAGCAGCTTAGGGAACGGGCGGGATACGCAGTATTTT.